This entry is about one T cell receptor (beta chain). Antigen unknown. The entry originates in a study of beta chain features in type 1 diabetes. Study findings and constraints: Whatever favoring of shorter templates PCR might show would apply equally to patients and controls. Junctions at VDJ sites from type 1 diabetes patients had fewer insertions and more deletions. In all four CD4+ subsets, TCRB CDR3 length was significantly, moderately reduced in type 1 diabetes.

A CD45RO/CCR7/CD25/CD127/CD95/CD27 panel sorted naive, central memory, regulatory and stem cell-like memory CD4+ cells. Reverse transcribing all isolated RNA meant expressed TCRB transcripts were sequenced. The average read count of naive, central memory and regulatory T cell samples was some 3.5 million. Assay used: immunoSEQ multiplex PCR; TCRdb lists only in-frame clones, some missing. The sample lists 350,000 to 400,000 clones, over 10% occurring once. The CDR3 covers 13 residues. Looked up from germline, CDR1 is ENHRY and CDR2 is SYGVKD. The V gene lost 6 bases and the J gene lost 7 bases, with 16 bases spanning the gap.

Sequencing used naive CD4+ T cells from blood. The source is a woman between 18 and 29 years old with type 1 diabetes. The chain uses TRBV10-3 and TRBJ2-7; no clear D. The CDR3 coding sequence is TGTGCCATCAGCCCCATAGATCGGGTTGAGCAGTACTTC. It specifies CAISPIDRVEQYF.